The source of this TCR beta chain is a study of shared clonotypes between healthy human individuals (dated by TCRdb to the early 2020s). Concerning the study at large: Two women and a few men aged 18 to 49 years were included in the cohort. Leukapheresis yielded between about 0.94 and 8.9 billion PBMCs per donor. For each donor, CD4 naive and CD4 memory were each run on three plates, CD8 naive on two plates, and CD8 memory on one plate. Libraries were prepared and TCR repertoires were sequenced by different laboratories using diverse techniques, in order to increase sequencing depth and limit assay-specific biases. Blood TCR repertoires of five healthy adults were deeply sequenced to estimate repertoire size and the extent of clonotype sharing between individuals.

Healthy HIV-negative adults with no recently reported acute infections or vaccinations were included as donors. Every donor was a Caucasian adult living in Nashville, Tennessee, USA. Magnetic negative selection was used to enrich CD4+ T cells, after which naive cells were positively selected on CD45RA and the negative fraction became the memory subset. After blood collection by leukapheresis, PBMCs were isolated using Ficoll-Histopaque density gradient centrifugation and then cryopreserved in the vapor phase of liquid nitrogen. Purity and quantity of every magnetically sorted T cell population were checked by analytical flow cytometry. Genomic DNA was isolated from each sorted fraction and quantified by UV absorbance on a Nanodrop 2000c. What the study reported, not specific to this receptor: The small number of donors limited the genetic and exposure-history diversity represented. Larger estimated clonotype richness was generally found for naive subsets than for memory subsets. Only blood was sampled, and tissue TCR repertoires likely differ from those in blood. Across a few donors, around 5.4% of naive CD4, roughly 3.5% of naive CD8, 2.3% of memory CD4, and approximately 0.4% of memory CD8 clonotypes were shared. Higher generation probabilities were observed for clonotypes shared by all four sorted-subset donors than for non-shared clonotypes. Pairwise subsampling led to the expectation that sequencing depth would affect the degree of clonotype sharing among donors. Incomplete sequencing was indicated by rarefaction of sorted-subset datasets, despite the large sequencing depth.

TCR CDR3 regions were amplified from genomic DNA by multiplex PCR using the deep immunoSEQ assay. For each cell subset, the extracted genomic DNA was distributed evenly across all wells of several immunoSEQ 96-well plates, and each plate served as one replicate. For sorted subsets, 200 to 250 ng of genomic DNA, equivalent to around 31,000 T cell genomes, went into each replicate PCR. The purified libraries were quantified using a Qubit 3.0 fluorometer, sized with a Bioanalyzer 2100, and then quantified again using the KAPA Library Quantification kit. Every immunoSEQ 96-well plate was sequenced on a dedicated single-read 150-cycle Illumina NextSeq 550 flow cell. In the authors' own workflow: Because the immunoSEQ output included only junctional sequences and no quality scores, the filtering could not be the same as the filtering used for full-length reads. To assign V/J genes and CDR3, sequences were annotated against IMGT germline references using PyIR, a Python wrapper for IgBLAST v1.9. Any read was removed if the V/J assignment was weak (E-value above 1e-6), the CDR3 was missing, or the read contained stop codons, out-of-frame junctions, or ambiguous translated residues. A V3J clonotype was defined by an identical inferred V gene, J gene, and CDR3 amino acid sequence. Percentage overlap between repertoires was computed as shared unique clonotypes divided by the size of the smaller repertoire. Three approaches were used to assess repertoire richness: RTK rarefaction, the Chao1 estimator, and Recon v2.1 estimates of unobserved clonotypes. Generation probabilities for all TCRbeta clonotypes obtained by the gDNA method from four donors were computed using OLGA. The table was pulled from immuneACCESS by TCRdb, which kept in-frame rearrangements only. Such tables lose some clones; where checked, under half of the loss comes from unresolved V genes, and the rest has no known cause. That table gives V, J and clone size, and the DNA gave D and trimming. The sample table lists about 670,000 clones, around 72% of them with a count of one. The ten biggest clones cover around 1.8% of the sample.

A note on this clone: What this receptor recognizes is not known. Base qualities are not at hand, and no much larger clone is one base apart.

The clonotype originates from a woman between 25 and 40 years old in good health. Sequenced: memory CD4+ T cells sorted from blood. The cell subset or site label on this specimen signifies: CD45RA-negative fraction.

For the CDR3, the sequence is CASSSTGRGGYTF. The sequence in DNA is TGTGCCAGCAGTTCCACAGGGCGGGGTGGCTACACCTTC. The rearrangement joined TRBV28 to TRBJ1-2; the D gene is perhaps TRBD1, on 6 matching bases. The CDR3, from cysteine to phenylalanine, totals 13 residues. CDR3 DNA only is kept here, 39 bases in frame from base 1. Based on the germline V gene, the CDR1 and CDR2 sequences are MDHEN and SYDVKM. At the junction V is shortened by 4 bases and J by 7 bases, with 13 bases in between.